The 22 T cell receptor beta chains presented below share a single source sample, sequenced in a study of tumor-infiltrating lymphocytes in primary liver carcinoma. Each 20-30 mg portion of unsorted bulk tissue served as the source for co-extraction of RNA and DNA. The researchers produced TCR beta cDNA from 500 ng total RNA with a constant-region primer. Construction of TCR beta libraries relied on three successive nested multiplex PCR rounds employing slightly modified ARM-PCR. It was with TRBV1-TRBV30 forward primers and a C-beta reverse primer that the first two PCR rounds were run, at roughly 10 cycles each. TCRdb fed the multiplex PCR reads into MiXCR, producing one record per CDR3 protein. The data show more than 75,000 distinct CDR3 sequences, around 70% seen once. Sequencing was performed on liver tumor tissue from sampling region 1. As for subset: tumor region T1, superior pole. Source of these receptors: a middle-aged man with primary liver carcinoma and hepatitis B virus infection.

With respect to this clonotype: The junction departs from germline at one end; a sequencing error may be responsible. The rearrangement links TRBV11-1 to TRBJ1-2; D is possibly TRBD1 (6 bases). Germline lookup yields CDR1 SGHAT and CDR2 FQDESV (reference sequence). The CDR3 consists of 13 residues. The CDR3 nucleotides read TGTGTCAGCGGCCCGGGACACCACTATGGCTACAACTTC. This translates into CVSGPGHHYGYNF.

The chain joins TRBV10-3 to TRBJ1-2; TRBD1 matches 8 bases. The length of the CDR3 is 12 residues. Germline V gene data show CDR1 as ENHRY and CDR2 as SYGVKD. The junction had 5 bases not matched to a gene; V was cut back by 6 bases and J by 8 bases. CDR3 sequence (DNA): TGTGCCATCAGCGATTACAGGGGGGGCTACACCTTC. Protein product: CAISDYRGGYTF.

In the case of this clonotype: The CDR3 does not end in the conserved phenylalanine or tryptophan, so this is likely a read error. V usage is TRBV6-1 and J usage is TRBJ2-5; possible D gene TRBD1, 6 bases. V was clipped by 6 bases and J by 7 bases, with 21 bases between them. Germline V lookup: CDR1 MNHNS, CDR2 SASEGT. The CDR3 totals 15 residues. The CDR3 is CASSELAGAFGTQYL. CDR3 DNA sequence: TGTGCCAGCAGCGAATTAGCAGGGGCGTTTGGGACCCAGTACCTC.

This clonotype was seen a few times. The germline gene is not matched at one end of the junction; a read error may be the cause. The chain couples TRBV5-5 to TRBJ2-7, with 10 bases that match TRBD1. The CDR3 consists of 17 residues. Germline loops: CDR1 SGHKS, CDR2 YYEKEE (reference sequence). The CDR3 nucleotides read TGTGCCAACAGCTTGGTGGCGAGGACAGGGGGAATCTACGAGCTGTACTTC. Amino acids: CANSLVARTGGIYELYF.

Concerning this clonotype: The junction does not match germline at one end; this may be a read error. The CDR3 region is CANSDRQEATETQYF. CDR3 bases: TGTGCCAACAGTGACAGACAGGAAGCCACAGAAACGCAGTATTTT. This chain uses TRBV6-1 with TRBJ2-3; possible D gene TRBD1, 6 bases. This CDR3 region has 15 residues. CDR1 is MNHNS, CDR2 SASEGT, per germline.

Regarding this clonotype: Germline is not matched at one junction end, which may reflect a read error. The gene calls are TRBV5-6 and TRBJ1-1; 7 positions agree with TRBD1. This CDR3 has 15 residues. From germline, CDR1 is SGHDT and CDR2 YYEEEE. The CDR3 coding sequence is TGTACCAGCAGCGGAGGGGACAGAATGAACGCTGAAGCTTTCTTT. It encodes CTSSGGDRMNAEAFF.

As regards this clonotype: At one of its ends the junction is not consistent with the germline gene, which may arise from a read error. The chain has TRBV6-2 or TRBV6-3 and TRBJ2-3; D is possibly TRBD1 (7 bases). There are 15 residues in the CDR3. Germline assignment: CDR1 MNHEY and CDR2 SVGEGT. In DNA, the CDR3 is TGTGCCAGCAGTCTCCGCGGGACAGAGGCAGACACGCAGTATTTT. It codes for CASSLRGTEADTQYF.

This clonotype was detected ten times or more. The gene calls are TRBV12-3 or TRBV12-4 and TRBJ2-3, with a weak D call TRBD1 (6 bases). V dropped 6 bases and J dropped 3 bases, with 13 bases sitting between them. This CDR3 comprises 14 residues. CDR3 in amino acids: CASSPNRETDTQYF. CDR3 bases: TGTGCCAGCAGCCCTAACAGGGAAACAGATACGCAGTATTTT.

This clonotype was observed a single time. Its ends do not fully match the called genes, so a read error is possible. V and J are TRBV11-2 and TRBJ2-2; perhaps TRBD2 as D (6 bases). CDR1 and CDR2 (germline): SGHAT, FQNNGV. The CDR3 length is 17 residues. CDR3 amino acids: CANSLDELARNTGELFF. Written as DNA, the CDR3 is TGTGCCAACAGCTTAGATGAACTAGCTCGGAACACCGGGGAGCTGTTCTTT.

Concerning this clonotype: The junction departs from germline at one end; a sequencing error may be responsible. V usage is TRBV6-1 and J usage is TRBJ2-6; TRBD1 agrees at 7 bases. The CDR3 totals 16 residues. CDR1 and CDR2 (germline): MNHNS, SASEGT. The CDR3 reads CASSPGQRPGANVLTF. The CDR3 bases are TGTGCCAGCAGTCCGGGACAGAGACCCGGGGCCAACGTCCTCACTTTC.

As to this clonotype: Germline is not matched at one junction end, which may reflect a read error. CDR3 DNA: TGTGCCAACAGCATATCTGTGGGAATATCGTACGAGCAGTACTTC. Translation: CANSISVGISYEQYF. The rearrangement links TRBV11-2 to TRBJ2-7; no clear D. There are 15 residues in the CDR3. Germline V gene data show CDR1 as SGHAT and CDR2 as FQNNGV.

The V call is TRBV4-1, the J call TRBJ2-2; weak D call: TRBD2 (5 bases). The CDR3 is 15 amino acids. From germline, CDR1 is MGHRA and CDR2 YSYEKL. Trimming took off 11 bases at V and 4 bases at J, with 20 bases between the two ends. This chain's CDR3 is CACNLVGDVTGELFF. The CDR3 coding sequence is TGCGCCTGCAATCTAGTGGGAGATGTCACCGGGGAGCTGTTTTTT.

For this clonotype: One end of the junction is discordant with germline, which a read error may explain. CDR3 sequence reads: CASSSLAVGPAKNIQHF. The CDR3 DNA follows: TGCGCCAGCAGCTCTCTAGCGGTAGGGCCGGCCAAAAACATTCAGCACTTC. The gene calls are TRBV5-1 and TRBJ2-4; 7 positions match TRBD2. CDR1 and CDR2 (germline): SGHRS, YFSETQ. CDR3 size: 17 residues.

As to this clonotype: Mismatch with germline at one junction end may stem from a read error. J is TRBJ2-2 and V is TRBV30; D might be TRBD1 (5 bases). Per the germline V gene, CDR1 is GTSNPN and CDR2 is SVGIG (reference sequence). The CDR3 sequence is 16 residues long. The CDR3 region has the DNA TGTGCCTGGAGCGCCTTTGGGGCGGACGGCACCCGGGAGCTGTTTTTT. Its protein is CAWSAFGADGTRELFF.

On this clonotype itself: The junction departs from the called germline gene at one end, perhaps through a read error. The genes are TRBV5-4 and TRBJ2-2; TRBD1 agrees at 9 bases. The CDR3 spans 15 residues. CDR1 is SGHNT, CDR2 YYREEE, per germline (reference sequence). The CDR3 region is CASSLGQGNAGELFF. Here the CDR3 DNA reads TGTGCCAGCAGCTTAGGACAGGGGAACGCCGGGGAGCTGTTTTTT. The full variable domain, rest sourced from reference TRBV5-4 and TRBJ2-2, is ETGVTQSPTHLIKTRGQQVTLRCSSQSGHNTVSWYQQALGQGPQFIFQYYREEENGRGNFPPRFSGLQFPNYSSELNVNALELDDSALYLCASSLGQGNAGELFFGEGSRLTVL.

Regarding this clonotype: A junction boundary mismatches the germline segment, possibly from a read error. The V call is TRBV11-2, the J call TRBJ2-7; D ambiguous. The germline V gene has CDR1 SGHAT and CDR2 FQNNGV. This CDR3 region has 14 residues. This chain's CDR3 is CGSSLDWIPYERYF. CDR3 sequence (DNA): TGTGGCAGCAGCTTAGACTGGATTCCCTACGAGCGGTACTTC.

The chain recombines TRBV19 with TRBJ2-7, with 14 positions matching TRBD2. The germline CDR1 and CDR2 sequences are LNHDA and SQIVND (reference sequence). The CDR3 extends over 17 amino acids. V was clipped by 3 bases and J by 5 bases; unmatched bases: 9. This CDR3 reads CASSILGTSGSFHEQYF. The CDR3 DNA sequence: TGTGCCAGTAGTATTCTCGGGACTAGCGGGAGCTTCCACGAGCAGTACTTC.

This clonotype is a singleton in its sample. The conserved phenylalanine or tryptophan is not found at the CDR3 terminus, so this likely reflects a read error. This sequence joins TRBV6-1 and TRBJ2-5; D gene unclear. Per the germline V gene, CDR1 is MNHNS and CDR2 is SASEGT. The CDR3 is 13 residues long. The CDR3 coding sequence is TGTGTCAGTAGGAGACACCTCCAAGAGACCCAGTACTCC. Its translation: CVSRRHLQETQYS.

The CDR3 nucleotides read TGTGCCATCAGTGATCCCGGGGCAGCTAGCGGGGAGGGAGATACGCAGTATTTT. It translates to CAISDPGAASGEGDTQYF. The chain couples TRBV10-3 to TRBJ2-3; 9 bases agree with TRBD2. The V segment lost 3 bases and the J segment 5 bases; nucleotides outside the gene matches: 15. The length of the CDR3 is 18 residues. Germline V gives CDR1 ENHRY, CDR2 SYGVKD.

With regard to this clonotype: One end of the junction fails to match germline, which may point to a read error. The J gene is TRBJ2-7, the V gene TRBV4-1; D unclear. Germline V gene data show CDR1 as MGHRA and CDR2 as YSYEKL. The CDR3 runs 13 residues. In DNA, the CDR3 is TGCACCAGCAGCCAAGACCTTTATTACGAGCAGTGCTTC. Protein sequence: CTSSQDLYYEQCF.

About this clonotype itself: A read error may explain this, as a much larger clone is one base away. Since the CDR3 does not end with the conserved phenylalanine or tryptophan, this likely comes from a read error. The limits of the CDR3 on the DNA are not certain, so only TCRdb's listed CDR3 is given. The chain links TRBV21-1 to TRBJ2-7; the table calls TRBD1, which could not be checked here. TRBV21-1 is annotated as a pseudogene. The CDR3 extends over 15 residues, inclusive of both ends. The CDR3 reads CASSDKDGGPYEQYS.

As regards this clonotype: A read error is likely, as this CDR3 ends without the conserved phenylalanine or tryptophan. The gene calls are TRBV12-3 or TRBV12-4 and TRBJ1-1; a weak D match, TRBD1 (6 bases). Trimming cost V 4 bases and J 0 bases, with 18 bases left between them. The CDR3 sequence is 17 residues long. The DNA for the CDR3 is TGTGCCAGCAGTTCAGCCTGGGGGACATCAGTGAACACTGAAGCTTTCCTT. Residues: CASSSAWGTSVNTEAFL.